A single T cell receptor beta chain is shown here with its context. As yet, its antigen is unknown. Sequenced material consisted of expressed TCRB transcripts (all of the isolated RNA was reverse transcribed). Sequenced by immunoSEQ multiplex PCR; TCRdb stores in-frame clones only, minus some. This sample has 150,000 to 190,000 clones, with over 8.5% found just once. These data are taken from a study of beta chain features in type 1 diabetes. Study results and limitations: A moderate, significant TCRB CDR3 shortening appeared in type 1 diabetes across four CD4+ subsets. PCR might show a preference for shorter templates, equally across patients and controls. Sampled from patients, naive, central memory and Treg TCRB repertoires appeared more similar than those sampled from healthy donors.

The germline gives CDR1 ENHRY, CDR2 SYGVKD. CDR3 length equals 15 residues. The V end lost 0 bases, the J end lost 1 base, and 8 bases lay between the germline ends. CD45RO/CCR7/CD25/CD127/CD95/CD27 separated CD4+ naive, central memory, regulatory and stem cell-like memory cells by sorting. This chain uses TRBV10-3 with TRBJ2-3; D gene ambiguous. The source of this sequence is a young man in good health. Specimen: central memory CD4+ T cells from blood. CDR3 in DNA: TGTGCCATCAGTGAGTCGTCTGGGGGCACAGATACGCAGTATTTT. Encoded protein: CAISESSGGTDTQYF.